The 14 T cell receptor beta chains in this list originate from one sample, sequenced in a study of cytomegalovirus exposure and HLA in healthy donors. PCR amplification relied on 60 Vbeta primers (plus 13 Jbeta primers). Libraries were prepared by immunoSEQ multiplex PCR; TCRdb keeps only in-frame clonotypes and omits some of them. This sample carries hundreds of thousands of clones, 60% to 80% of them seen once, and the ten largest clones take 3.8%. Source material: PBMCs. The receptors originated from a male donor in good health and CMV-seronegative.

This clone occurred a few times. The rearrangement uses TRBV7-6 and TRBJ2-5; D remains unclear. V shed 3 bases and J shed 2 bases, with 7 bases lying between them. The CDR3 totals 13 residues. The germline V gene encodes CDR1 SGHVS and CDR2 FNYEAQ. The CDR3 reads CASSFSRQETQYF. The CDR3 DNA follows: TGTGCCAGCAGCTTTTCCCGGCAAGAGACCCAGTACTTC.

This clone came up many times. The rearrangement uses TRBV28 and TRBJ1-4; D is possibly TRBD1 (5 bases). Looked up from germline, CDR1 is MDHEN and CDR2 is SYDVKM. Trimming cost V 6 bases and J 3 bases, with 8 bases left between them. The CDR3 loop spans 13 amino acids. CDR3 loop: CASRTVPNEKLFF. For the CDR3, the DNA is TGTGCCAGCAGGACAGTCCCTAATGAAAAACTGTTTTTT.

This clone has more than one count but fewer than ten. The rearrangement uses TRBV5-6 and TRBJ1-2; D gene ambiguous. This CDR3 has 13 amino acids. Germline assignment: CDR1 SGHDT and CDR2 YYEEEE. Trimming shortened V by 5 bases and J by 2 bases, and 10 bases separated the two germline ends. The CDR3 region is CASRDTLNYGYTF. CDR3 sequence (DNA): TGTGCCAGCAGAGACACCTTAAACTATGGCTACACCTTC.

This clone appeared once. The chain links TRBV28 to TRBJ2-1, with D perhaps matching TRBD1 (5 bases). The CDR3 sequence is 14 residues long. Germline loops: CDR1 MDHEN, CDR2 SYDVKM. The V and J ends lost 6 bases and 5 bases respectively, with 14 bases between them. The CDR3 coding sequence is TGTGCCAGCAGAATTGGGGCCGGCGACAATGAGCAGTTCTTC. It is translated as CASRIGAGDNEQFF.

V gene TRBV25-1 combines with J gene TRBJ1-1, with a weak D call TRBD1 (5 bases). The CDR3 is made up of 13 amino acids. V was pared by 7 bases and J by 5 bases, with 14 bases between. Per the germline V gene, CDR1 is MGHDK and CDR2 is SYGVNS. For the CDR3, the DNA is TGTGCCAGCAAGTCCAGGGAGGTGACTGAAGCTTTCTTT. This gives the protein CASKSREVTEAFF.

The chain carries TRBV19 and TRBJ2-7; TRBD1 aligns across 8 bases. The V gene's germline CDR1 is LNHDA and CDR2 SQIVND (reference sequence). This CDR3 spans 15 amino acids. The V and J ends lost 1 base and 3 bases, in that order; junction bases with no gene match: 5. CDR3 nucleotide sequence: TGTGCCAGTAGTATAGGTTCAGGGGGCGTCTACGAGCAGTACTTC. Protein product: CASSIGSGGVYEQYF.

The chain links TRBV19 to TRBJ2-7; the match to TRBD2 covers 8 bases. This CDR3 region has 15 residues. Per the germline V gene, CDR1 is LNHDA and CDR2 is SQIVND (reference sequence). J was trimmed by 0 bases and V by 6 bases; bases with no gene match: 7. The chain's CDR3 is CASRGTGGSSYEQYF. CDR3 DNA: TGTGCCAGTAGGGGGACGGGAGGGTCCTCCTACGAGCAGTACTTC.

The chain recombines TRBV28 with TRBJ1-2; D unresolved. In germline, CDR1 is MDHEN, CDR2 SYDVKM. Trimming took off 4 bases at V and 8 bases at J, with 11 bases between the two ends. The CDR3 consists of 12 residues. Here the CDR3 reads CASSSGGRGYTF. Written as DNA, the CDR3 is TGTGCCAGCAGTTCGGGTGGTCGGGGCTACACCTTC.

This clone was found once. This rearrangement joins TRBV28 to TRBJ1-2; 9 nucleotides match TRBD1. The germline V gene has CDR1 MDHEN and CDR2 SYDVKM. The CDR3 runs to 15 residues. J lost 4 bases, V lost 3 bases, and 6 bases had no gene match. CDR3: CASSFLGQGTYGYTF. The DNA for the CDR3 is TGTGCCAGCAGTTTTTTAGGACAGGGGACCTATGGCTACACCTTC.

The chain combines TRBV27 with TRBJ1-5, with TRBD1 matching over 7 bases. The J segment lost 6 bases and the V segment lost 2 bases, leaving 4 bases of the junction unmatched. This CDR3 is 14 amino acids long. CDR1 is MNHEY and CDR2 is SMNVEV in the germline V gene (reference sequence). The CDR3 loop is CASSLAQGTQPQHF. Written as DNA, the CDR3 is TGTGCCAGCAGTTTAGCACAGGGGACTCAGCCCCAGCATTTT.

The gene calls are TRBV6-6 and TRBJ2-7; 9 positions match TRBD1. CDR1 MNHNY and CDR2 SVGAGI come from the germline V gene (reference sequence). CDR3 length: 16 amino acids. J lost 1 base, V lost 2 bases, and 6 bases had no gene match. The CDR3 sequence: CASSYPAQGASYEQYF. As DNA, the CDR3 is TGTGCCAGCAGTTACCCGGCACAGGGGGCTTCCTACGAGCAGTACTTC.

This clone appeared a few times. The chain joins TRBV5-1 to TRBJ1-1; 7 bases are a match to TRBD1. This CDR3 comprises 15 residues. The germline V gene has CDR1 SGHRS and CDR2 YFSETQ. J gave up 1 base and V 7 bases, and 10 bases lay outside the gene matches. CDR3 region: CASLSGGTANTEAFF. CDR3 bases: TGCGCCAGCCTATCGGGGGGGACAGCGAACACTGAAGCTTTCTTT. The full variable domain, with the rest looked up from reference TRBV5-1 and TRBJ1-1, is KAGVTQTPRYLIKTRGQQVTLSCSPISGHRSVSWYQQTPGQGLQFLFEYFSETQRNKGNFPGRFSGRQFSNSRSEMNVSTLELGDSALYLCASLSGGTANTEAFFGQGTRLTVV.

As concerns this clone: Other DNA sequences in the sample encode the same CDR3. The V call is TRBV28, the J call TRBJ2-2; D remains unclear. Trimming cost V 5 bases and J 2 bases, with 3 bases left between them. Germline V gives CDR1 MDHEN, CDR2 SYDVKM. This CDR3 is 12 amino acids long. The CDR3 reads CASSLNTGELFF. CDR3 in DNA: TGTGCCAGCAGTCTCAACACCGGGGAGCTGTTTTTT.

CDR3 region: CASINLARRDEQFF. The CDR3, as DNA: TGTGCCAGCATCAACTTAGCGAGACGGGATGAGCAGTTCTTC. V gene TRBV27 combines with J gene TRBJ2-1; tentative D call: TRBD2 (5 bases). Germline V CDR1 and CDR2: MNHEY, SMNVEV (reference sequence). The germline V and J ends were trimmed by 7 bases and 8 bases, with 18 bases remaining between them. The CDR3 has 14 amino acids.